What follows is one T cell receptor (beta chain) and its context. From RNA transcripts, TCR beta CDR3 regions were amplified. HTBI primers were employed in a first-round RT-PCR of the TCR CDR3. MiXCR was run by TCRdb on the multiplex PCR reads, yielding one entry per CDR3 protein. The sample holds about 360,000 distinct CDR3 sequences, about 13% seen once. This CDR3 contains 17 residues. In germline, CDR1 is LGHNA, CDR2 YSLEER. Trimming stripped 0 bases from V and 1 base from J, with 13 bases between. The data belong to a study of T cells in Graves' hyperthyroidism and ophthalmopathy. Study information: Once the initial diagnosis was made, peripheral blood was obtained before any treatment.

This sequence originates from a woman aged 18 to 35 with Graves' hyperthyroidism. Sequencing was performed on blood. The rearrangement uses TRBV4-3 and TRBJ2-1; D not resolved. The CDR3 region has the DNA TGCGCCAGCAGCCAAGATCCCTGGCGGAATTCCTACAATGAGCAGTTCTTC. Residues: CASSQDPWRNSYNEQFF.